Given below is one TCR beta chain in context. What it binds is not known. These data come from a study of shared clonotypes between healthy human individuals. Study-level results: The small donor group covered limited genetic and exposure diversity.

Only in-frame clones appear in the TCRdb table, and some are missing; sequencing was by immunoSEQ multiplex PCR. Of about 690,000 clones in the sample, about 90% are singletons; the top ten hold 30% to 35%. Trimming left V 7 bases short and J 5 bases short, with 15 bases between. The CDR3 spans 13 residues. Germline V lookup: CDR1 MDHEN, CDR2 SYDVKM. Sequenced sample: memory CD8+ T cells from PBMCs. Stated subset: CD45RO+ cells pooled with CCR7-negative TemRA cells. The sequence was obtained from a man aged 18 to 29 in good health. Some clones in this sample may be carry-over from other donors' samples. J is TRBJ2-7 and V is TRBV28; D not resolved. CDR3 in amino acids: CASTLNGDNEQYF. The CDR3 coding sequence is TGTGCCAGCACCTTAAATGGAGATAACGAGCAGTACTTC.